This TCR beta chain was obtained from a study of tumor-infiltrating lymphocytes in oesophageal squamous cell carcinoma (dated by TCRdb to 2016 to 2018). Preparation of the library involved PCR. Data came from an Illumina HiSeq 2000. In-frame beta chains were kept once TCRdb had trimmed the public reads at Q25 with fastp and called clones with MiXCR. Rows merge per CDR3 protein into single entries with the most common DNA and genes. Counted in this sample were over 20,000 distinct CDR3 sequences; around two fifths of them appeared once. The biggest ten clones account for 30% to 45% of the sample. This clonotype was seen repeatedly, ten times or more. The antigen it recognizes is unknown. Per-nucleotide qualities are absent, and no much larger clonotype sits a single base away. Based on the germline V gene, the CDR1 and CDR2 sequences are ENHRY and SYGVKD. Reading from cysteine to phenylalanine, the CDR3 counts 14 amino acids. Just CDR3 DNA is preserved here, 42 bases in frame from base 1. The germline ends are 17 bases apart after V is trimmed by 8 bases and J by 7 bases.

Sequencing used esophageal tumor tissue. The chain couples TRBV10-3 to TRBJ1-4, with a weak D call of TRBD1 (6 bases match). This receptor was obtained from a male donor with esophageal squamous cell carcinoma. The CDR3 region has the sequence CAIGQQGASEKLFF. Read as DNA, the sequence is TGTGCCATCGGACAACAGGGAGCTAGTGAAAAACTGTTTTTT.